The entry below gives a single TCR beta chain sequence along with its context. The length of the CDR3 is 16 residues. Trimming pared 3 bases from V and 4 bases from J, leaving 16 bases between. Per the germline V gene, CDR1 is LNHDA and CDR2 is SQIVND (reference sequence). The entry originates in a study of control samples from healthy donors and cancer patients. TCRdb's copy holds only in-frame clones and misses some; the assay was immunoSEQ multiplex PCR. Found here are roughly 21,000 clones, under 90% of them singletons; the top ten hold roughly 23%. This TCR derives from a man in his 60s with colorectal cancer. The chain is built from TRBV19 and TRBJ1-3, with D possibly TRBD1 on 5 matching bases. Material: PBMCs. In DNA, the CDR3 is TGTGCCAGTAGTATTAAACAGGTGGGCGTCGGAAACACCATATATTTT. Translating it yields CASSIKQVGVGNTIYF.